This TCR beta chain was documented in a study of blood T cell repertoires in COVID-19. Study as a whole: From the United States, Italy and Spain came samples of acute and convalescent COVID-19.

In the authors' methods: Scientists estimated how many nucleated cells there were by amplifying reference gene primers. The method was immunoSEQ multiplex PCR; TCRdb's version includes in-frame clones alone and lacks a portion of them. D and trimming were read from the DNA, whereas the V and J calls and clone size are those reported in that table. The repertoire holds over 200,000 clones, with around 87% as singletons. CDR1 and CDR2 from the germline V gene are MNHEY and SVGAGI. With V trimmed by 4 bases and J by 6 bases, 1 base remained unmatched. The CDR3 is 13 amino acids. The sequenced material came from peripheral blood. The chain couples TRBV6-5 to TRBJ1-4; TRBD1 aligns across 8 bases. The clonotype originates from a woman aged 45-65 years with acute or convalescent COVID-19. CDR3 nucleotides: TGTGCCAGCAGTTTGGACAGGGATGAAAAACTGTTTTTT. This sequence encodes CASSLDRDEKLFF.